This T cell receptor beta chain was captured by sequencing in a study of blood T cell repertoires in COVID-19 (dated by TCRdb to about 2020). Background on the whole study: Collaborator samples came from the United States, Italy and Spain and covered acute and convalescent phases of COVID-19. Subjects who had been exposed to COVID-19, were actively infected with it, or had recovered from it provided the deeply sampled blood TCRbeta repertoires that made up the dataset. Samples were obtained from the ongoing ImmuneRACE study (first 160 participants) and from about 1,300 subjects provided by 6 global collaborators. The prospective study material was composed of cDNA or gDNA derived from T cells, B-cell-depleted T cells, or PBMCs. The sample metadata nearly always contained a de-identified subject ID, COVID-19 status, age in years and sex. HLA class I and class II types, where available, came from metadata supplied by the sample provider rather than from assay-based typing. The repertoires were released in a freely available public database meant as a resource for research on the immune response to SARS-CoV-2. Paper-wide results and their limitations: The amount of clinical and demographic metadata varied by source and participant and was provided uncurated.

Reading from cysteine to phenylalanine, the CDR3 counts 15 amino acids. The retained sequence is limited to the CDR3, 45 bases, with the frame set at the first base. CDR1 and CDR2 are drawn from the germline V gene: SGHAT, FQNNGV. The germline V and J ends show losses of 5 bases and 1 base respectively, and no gene match explains 3 bases of the junction. In the case of this clone: Its target antigen remains unknown. Per-nucleotide qualities are absent, and no much larger clonotype sits a single base away.

TCRbeta CDR3 regions were amplified from genomic DNA using the immunoSEQ Assay, a bias-controlled multiplex PCR. The published analysis was carried out like this. Nucleated cell counts per sample were estimated from amplification of reference gene primers within the assay. Sequence reads were collapsed and filtered to measure the absolute abundance of every unique TCRbeta CDR3 rearrangement. For each sample, productive Simpson clonality was calculated as the square root of Simpson's diversity index over productive rearrangements. TCRdb retrieved this table from immuneACCESS and kept in-frame rearrangements only. Not all clones are present; in checked studies, unresolved V genes account for under half, and no reason is known for the remainder. Clone size and the V and J calls come from that table; the DNA yielded D and trimming. The sample has nearly 100,000 clones on record, roughly 79% of them singletons. The biggest ten clones account for less than 11% of the sample.

Collaborating institutions collected whole blood in K2EDTA tubes following their own protocols. For TCRbeta analysis, collaborators shipped samples in one of three forms: frozen whole blood, isolated PBMCs, or DNA extracted from either of those sample types. The chain uses TRBV11-2 and TRBJ2-3; TRBD2 lines up with 10 middle nucleotides. The clonotype comes from a man in his sixties or seventies with acute or convalescent COVID-19. The material sequenced was peripheral blood. DNA sequence: TGTGCCAGCAGCCGAGGGACTAGCGGCACAGATACGCAGTATTTT. Its protein reads: CASSRGTSGTDTQYF. Supplemented by the reference TRBV11-2 and TRBJ2-3 proteins around the CDR3, the complete variable domain is EAGVAQSPRYKIIEKRQSVAFWCNPISGHATLYWYQQILGQGPKLLIQFQNNGVVDDSQLPKDRFSAERLKGVDSTLKIQPAKLEDSAVYLCASSRGTSGTDTQYFGPGTRLTVL.